This passage covers 9 T cell receptor beta chains from one sample sequenced in a study of cytomegalovirus exposure and HLA in healthy donors. The PCR was carried out with 60 Vbeta primers and 13 Jbeta primers. The data were produced by immunoSEQ multiplex PCR, yet TCRdb's version contains in-frame clones alone and is incomplete. The table includes around 150,000 clones, around 75% detected once. What was sequenced was PBMCs. The receptor set was obtained from a human donor in good health.

This sequence joins TRBV28 and TRBJ2-1; the match to TRBD1 covers 8 bases. Losses at the gene ends were 2 bases for V and 5 bases for J; bases not matched to a gene: 5. The length of the CDR3 is 15 residues. Germline V gives CDR1 MDHEN, CDR2 SYDVKM. CDR3 nucleotide sequence: TGTGCCAGCAGTTTACCAGGGGGCGGTAACAATGAGCAGTTCTTC. It specifies CASSLPGGGNNEQFF. Full variable domain (outside the CDR3, taken from reference TRBV28 and TRBJ2-1): DVKVTQSSRYLVKRTGEKVFLECVQDMDHENMFWYRQDPGLGLRLIYFSYDVKMKEKGDIPEGYSVSREKKERFSLILESASTNQTSMYLCASSLPGGGNNEQFFGPGTRLTVL.

This clone came up a few times. This chain joins TRBV28 and TRBJ2-7; maybe TRBD2 (6 bases). Germline CDR1 MDHEN, CDR2 SYDVKM. The CDR3 covers 15 residues. V lost 1 base to trimming and J lost 6 bases, with 16 bases between them. This chain's CDR3 is CASSLYRGSRGEQYF. The CDR3 DNA reads TGTGCCAGCAGTTTATATCGGGGGAGTCGAGGCGAGCAGTACTTC.

J is TRBJ2-1 and V is TRBV4-2; D is undetermined. CDR1 and CDR2 from the germline V gene are LGHNA and YNFKEQ. This CDR3 has 17 residues. V lost 1 base and J lost 4, with 17 bases in between. CDR3 DNA sequence: TGTGCCAGCAGCCAAGTCGGAGACCGCCCCTCATACAATGAGCAGTTCTTC. It specifies CASSQVGDRPSYNEQFF.

The rearrangement uses TRBV13 and TRBJ2-1, with 12 bases aligning to TRBD2. CDR1 is PRHDT, CDR2 FYEKMQ, per germline (reference sequence). The CDR3 runs to 15 residues. V was clipped by 5 bases and J by 9 bases; unmatched bases: 8. CDR3 sequence (DNA): TGTGCCAGCAGCGGGTGGACTAGCGGGACCTCTGAGCAGTTCTTC. It encodes CASSGWTSGTSEQFF.

The V and J genes are TRBV23-1 and TRBJ1-5; D possibly corresponds to TRBD1 (6 bases). TRBV23-1 counts as an open reading frame of uncertain function. V lost 11 bases, J lost 0 bases, and 29 bases lay in between. The CDR3 contains 19 residues. Here the CDR3 DNA reads TGCGCCTCCTATGGACAGAAAATGAGGCTTGTTTGTAGCAATCAGCCCCAGCATTTT. It translates to CASYGQKMRLVCSNQPQHF.

The rearrangement joins TRBV7-9 to TRBJ1-1; D might be TRBD1 (6 bases). The germline V gene has CDR1 SEHNR and CDR2 FQNEAQ (reference sequence). CDR3 length: 14 residues. V dropped 4 bases and J dropped 6 bases, with 15 bases sitting between them. In DNA form, the CDR3 reads TGTGCCAGCAGCTCCTCCCAGGGGAGGGCTGAAGCTTTCTTT. Protein: CASSSSQGRAEAFF.

V gene TRBV19 combines with J gene TRBJ1-1; D possibly corresponds to TRBD1 (6 bases). This CDR3 region has 16 residues. Trimming removed 6 bases at V and 4 bases at J, with 21 bases between. Germline values: CDR1 LNHDA, CDR2 SQIVND (reference sequence). Here the CDR3 DNA reads TGTGCCAGTAGCCTAAGTGGGGGGAGGGGGGCCACTGAAGCTTTCTTT. This sequence encodes CASSLSGGRGATEAFF.

The chain combines TRBV19 with TRBJ2-1, with 10 bases fitting TRBD2. The junction had 9 bases not matched to a gene; V was cut back by 10 bases and J by 0 bases. CDR1 and CDR2 from the germline V gene are LNHDA and SQIVND (reference sequence). The CDR3 runs 16 residues. The CDR3 DNA reads TGTGCCACTCAGCGGGAGGGCCGGAGCTCCTACAATGAGCAGTTCTTC. Translated: CATQREGRSSYNEQFF.

V and J are TRBV6-5 and TRBJ1-2, with TRBD1 matching over 8 bases. The germline V gene has CDR1 MNHEY and CDR2 SVGAGI. Unmatched junction bases numbered 11, after V lost 5 bases and J lost 6 bases. CDR3 length: 15 amino acids. CDR3 DNA: TGTGCCAGCAGTCTCGACAGGGGAGGGATCGATGGCTACACCTTC. It specifies CASSLDRGGIDGYTF.